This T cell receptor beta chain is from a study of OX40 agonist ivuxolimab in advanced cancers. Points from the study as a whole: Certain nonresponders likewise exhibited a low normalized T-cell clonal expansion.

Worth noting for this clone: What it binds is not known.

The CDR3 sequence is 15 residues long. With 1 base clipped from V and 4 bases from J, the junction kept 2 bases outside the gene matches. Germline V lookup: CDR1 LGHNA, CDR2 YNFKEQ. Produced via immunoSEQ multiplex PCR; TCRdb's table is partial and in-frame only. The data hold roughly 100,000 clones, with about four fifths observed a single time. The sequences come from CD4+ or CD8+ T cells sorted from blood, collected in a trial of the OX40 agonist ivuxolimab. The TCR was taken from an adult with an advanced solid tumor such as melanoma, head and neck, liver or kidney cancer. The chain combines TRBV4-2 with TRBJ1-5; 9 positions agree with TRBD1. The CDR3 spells CASSQGGQGNQPQHF. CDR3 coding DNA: TGTGCCAGCAGCCAAGGCGGACAGGGGAATCAGCCCCAGCATTTT.